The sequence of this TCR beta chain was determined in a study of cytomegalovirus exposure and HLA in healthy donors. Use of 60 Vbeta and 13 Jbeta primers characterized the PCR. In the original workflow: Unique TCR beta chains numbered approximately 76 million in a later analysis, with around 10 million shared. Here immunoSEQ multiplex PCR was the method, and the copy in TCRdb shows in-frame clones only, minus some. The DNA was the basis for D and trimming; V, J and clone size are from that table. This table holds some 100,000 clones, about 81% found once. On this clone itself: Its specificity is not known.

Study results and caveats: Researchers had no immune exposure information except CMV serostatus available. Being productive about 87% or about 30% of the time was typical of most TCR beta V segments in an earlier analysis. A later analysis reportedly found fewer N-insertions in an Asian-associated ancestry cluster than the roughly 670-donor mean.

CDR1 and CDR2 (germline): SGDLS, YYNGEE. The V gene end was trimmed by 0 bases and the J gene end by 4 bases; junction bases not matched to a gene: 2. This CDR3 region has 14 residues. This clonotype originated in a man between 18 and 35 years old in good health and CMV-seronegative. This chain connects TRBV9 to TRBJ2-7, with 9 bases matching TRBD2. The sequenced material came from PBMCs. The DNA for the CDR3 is TGTGCCAGCAGCGTAGGTAGCGGGAGTTACGAGCAGTACTTC. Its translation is CASSVGSGSYEQYF.